This T cell receptor beta chain was found in a study of cytomegalovirus exposure and HLA in healthy donors. Study-level findings and limits: Roughly uniform sequencing depth across donors was assumed, possibly incorrectly. Highly shared sequence variants in one cluster were likely a sequencing artifact.

This clone was seen a single time. Its target is unknown. This CDR3 is built from 16 residues. Trimming cost V 1 base and J 6 bases; bases outside gene matches: 7. In germline, CDR1 is SGHNT, CDR2 YYREEE (reference sequence). At the time of sampling, donors were nominally healthy, though unrecorded immune exposures were likely. Vbeta (60) and Jbeta (13) primers were used in the PCR. The authors' processing: Among the unique TCR beta chains that a later analysis counted, about 79 million in all, roughly 11 million were shared. Sequenced by immunoSEQ multiplex PCR; TCRdb stores in-frame clones only, minus some. V and J calls plus clone size are reproduced from that table; the DNA served to infer D and trimming. The sample carries 150,000 to 200,000 clones, 79% recorded once.

The chain links TRBV5-4 to TRBJ2-2; 9 positions match TRBD1. Material: PBMCs. This clonotype originated in a woman between 45 and 65 years old in good health and CMV-seronegative. The CDR3 DNA is TGTGCCAGCAGCTTGTTGGGACAGGGAACCTCCGGGGAGCTGTTTTTT. Protein product: CASSLLGQGTSGELFF.